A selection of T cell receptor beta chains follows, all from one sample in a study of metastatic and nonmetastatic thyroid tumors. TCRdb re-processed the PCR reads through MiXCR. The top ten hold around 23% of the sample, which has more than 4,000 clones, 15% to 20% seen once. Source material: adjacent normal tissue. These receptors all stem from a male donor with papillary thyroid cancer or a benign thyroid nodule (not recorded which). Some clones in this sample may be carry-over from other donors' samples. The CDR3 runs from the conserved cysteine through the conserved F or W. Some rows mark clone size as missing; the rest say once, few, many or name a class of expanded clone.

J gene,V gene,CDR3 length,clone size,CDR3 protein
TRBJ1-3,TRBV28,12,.,CASRVFGNTIYF
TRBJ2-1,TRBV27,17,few,CASSLSGGTSAYNEQFF
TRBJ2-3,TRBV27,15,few,CASSPTSGTLDTQYF
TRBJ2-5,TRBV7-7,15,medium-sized,CASSLVGQTKETQYF
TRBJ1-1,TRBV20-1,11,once,CSASDGTEAFF
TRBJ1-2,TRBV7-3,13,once,CASSSGTGEGYTF
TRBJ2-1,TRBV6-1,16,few,CASHPSPRAGYNEQFF
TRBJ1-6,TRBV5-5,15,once,CASSVIQGASSPLHF
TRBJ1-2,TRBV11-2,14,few,CASSLGSLDYGYTF
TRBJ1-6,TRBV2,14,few,CASSLQGRGSPLHF
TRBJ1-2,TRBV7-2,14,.,CASSSDTGGYGYTF
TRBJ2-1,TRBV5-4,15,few,CTSSLVAGAGDEQFF
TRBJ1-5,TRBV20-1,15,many,CSAIEGGRVNQPQHF
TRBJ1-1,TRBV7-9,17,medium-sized,CASSLGRSGTGTTEAFF
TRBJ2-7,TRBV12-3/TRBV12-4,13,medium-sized,CASSFGTLNEQYF
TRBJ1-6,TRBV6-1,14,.,CASRTGDEGSPLHF
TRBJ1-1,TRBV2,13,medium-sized,CASLGQVNTEAFF
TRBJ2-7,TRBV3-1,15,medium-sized,CASSNRDRPPYEQYF
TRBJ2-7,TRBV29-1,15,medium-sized,CSVEDRTKPTYEQYF
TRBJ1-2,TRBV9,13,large,CASSGTGNYGYTF
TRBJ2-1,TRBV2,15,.,CASRLNRGFGNEQFF
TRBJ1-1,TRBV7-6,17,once,CASGPGRQTGGDTEAFF
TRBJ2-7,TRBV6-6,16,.,CASSYRLAGKSYEQYF
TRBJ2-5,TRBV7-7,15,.,CASSRYPGAGETQYF
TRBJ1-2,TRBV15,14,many,CATSRDSGAYGYTF
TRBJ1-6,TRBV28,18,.,CASSFPSAQPTTRSPLHF
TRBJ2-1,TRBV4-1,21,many,CASSPRVAGLAGGPAGNEQFF
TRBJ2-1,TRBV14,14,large,CASSPGLAEIEQFF
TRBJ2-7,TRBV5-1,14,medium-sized,CASSLGTGGGEQYF
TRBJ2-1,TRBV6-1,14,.,CASRAGTGGDEQFF
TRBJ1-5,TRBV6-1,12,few,CASIGGLQPQHF
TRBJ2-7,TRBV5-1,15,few,CASSARQGNSYEQYF